Below, 4 T cell receptor beta chains from the same sample are listed, as sequenced in a study of blood T cell repertoires in COVID-19. The table came from immunoSEQ multiplex PCR; TCRdb's copy has only in-frame clones and leaves some out. This table holds over 130,000 clones, approximately 89% found once. The sequencing sample was made of peripheral blood. These receptors all stem from a man aged 55-75 years with active or convalescent COVID-19.

A note on this clone: A much larger clone differs by one base, so this may be a read error. The genes are TRBV6-6 and TRBJ2-7; 8 bases are shared with TRBD1. Germline assignment: CDR1 MNHNY and CDR2 SVGAGI (reference sequence). V dropped 5 bases and J dropped 3; count of bases not matched to a gene: 0. CDR3 length: 12 amino acids. The CDR3 nucleotides read TGTGCCAGCAGTGACAGGGGCTACGAGCAGTACTTC. Its translation: CASSDRGYEQYF.

The chain links TRBV19 to TRBJ1-5, with TRBD1 identical over 8 bases. The CDR3 covers 15 residues. The germline gives CDR1 LNHDA, CDR2 SQIVND (reference sequence). V was pared by 7 bases and J by 2 bases, with 7 bases of the junction left unmatched. The CDR3 region is CASTLRGQGNQPQHF. The CDR3 DNA is TGTGCCAGTACCCTCAGGGGGCAAGGCAATCAGCCCCAGCATTTT.

V usage is TRBV4-2 and J usage is TRBJ2-1; 8 bases agree with TRBD2. Germline values: CDR1 LGHNA, CDR2 YNFKEQ. V lost 1 base to trimming and J lost 4 bases; unmatched junction nucleotides: 3. The CDR3 covers 15 residues. CDR3 region: CASSQAGLDYNEQFF. DNA for the CDR3: TGTGCCAGCAGCCAAGCGGGACTAGATTACAATGAGCAGTTCTTC.

The chain has TRBV6-5 and TRBJ1-1, with D perhaps matching TRBD1 (5 bases). The CDR3 covers 15 residues. Trimming cost V 0 bases and J 7 bases, with 15 bases left between them. Germline V gene data show CDR1 as MNHEY and CDR2 as SVGAGI. The CDR3 coding sequence is TGTGCCAGCAGTTACTCGCAGGGCACCCGCTTTGAAGCTTTCTTT. Residues: CASSYSQGTRFEAFF.